What follows is one TCR beta chain and its context. Its antigen is currently not known. No qualities accompany the bases; no much larger clone lies one base away. These reads were obtained on an Illumina HiSeq 1500. TCRdb itself trimmed the public reads at Q25 with fastp, ran MiXCR and retained productive beta chains. When rows share a CDR3 protein, they turn into one entry using the most common DNA and genes. This sample has 550,000 to 850,000 distinct CDR3 sequences in its table, and roughly 33% of those were observed once. The ten largest account for over 15% of the sample. The sample is drawn from a study of T cell repertoires in cytomegalovirus infection (dated by TCRdb to the late 2010s). About the full investigation: Alongside well-studied HLA-B-restricted epitopes, the peptide stimulations were aimed at recently identified HLA-C-restricted CMV epitopes, whose presentation resists viral immunomodulation. Donor HLA type was relevant to the analysis, as public TCR beta signatures indicated carriage of CMV infection together with the matching HLA type.

Points the paper makes about the study in general: In both this cohort and an independent approximately 350-donor cohort, the cumulative frequency of public TCR beta family members distinguished carriers of CMV infection plus the relevant HLA type. The ex vivo response was dominated by HLA-C-restricted CMV-specific TCR beta clonotypes, which also provided the single most frequent clonotype in two of eight donors.

This sample's treatment or condition label indicates: in vitro stimulation with specific CMV peptide epitopes to enrich CMV-specific T cells. Material: cultured PBMCs, obtained from culture after CMV antigen stimulation. The origin of this receptor is a human donor in good health (CMV status not recorded). Some clones in this sample may be carry-over from other donors' samples.

The DNA sequence follows: TGCGCCAGCAGCTACGGGGGGGCCTCATCAGATACGCAGTATTTT. Its protein reads: CASSYGGASSDTQYF. Recombination connected TRBV5-1 to TRBJ2-3, with 8 bases matching TRBD2. CDR1 SGHRS and CDR2 YFSETQ were looked up in the germline V gene. Germline trimming: 3 bases from V, 4 bases from J; junction bases outside gene matches: 7. Inclusive of the bounding cysteine and phenylalanine, the CDR3 is 15 residues long. Left in the record is the CDR3 DNA by itself, 45 bases read in frame from the first base.